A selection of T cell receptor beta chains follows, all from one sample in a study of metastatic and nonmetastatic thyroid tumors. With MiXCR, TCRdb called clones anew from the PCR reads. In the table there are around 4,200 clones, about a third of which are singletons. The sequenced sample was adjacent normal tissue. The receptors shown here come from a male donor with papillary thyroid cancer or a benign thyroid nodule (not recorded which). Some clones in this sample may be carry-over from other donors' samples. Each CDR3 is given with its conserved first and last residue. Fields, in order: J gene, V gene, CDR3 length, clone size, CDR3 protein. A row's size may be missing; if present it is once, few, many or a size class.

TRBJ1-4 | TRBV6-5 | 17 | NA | CAGSSDRVDLANEKLFF
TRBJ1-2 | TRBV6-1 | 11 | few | CASSPGYGYTF
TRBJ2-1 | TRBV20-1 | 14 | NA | CSAPRPRPPDEQFF
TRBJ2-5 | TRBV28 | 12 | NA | CASSLDGETQYF
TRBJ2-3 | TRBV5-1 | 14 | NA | CASSTGQGLDTQYF
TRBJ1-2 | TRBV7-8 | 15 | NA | CASILGQGRSYVYTF
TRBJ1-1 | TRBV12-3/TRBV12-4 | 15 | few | CASSSQEVVYTEAFF
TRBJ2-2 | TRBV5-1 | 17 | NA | CASSLGPGRTNTGELFF
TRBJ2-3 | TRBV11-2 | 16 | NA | CASSLRGAQAASTQYF
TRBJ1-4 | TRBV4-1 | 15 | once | CASRTQGATGEKLFF
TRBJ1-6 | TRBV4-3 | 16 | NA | CASSQYVQGDNSPLHF
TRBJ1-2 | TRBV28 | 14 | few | CACTTTGTGYGYTF
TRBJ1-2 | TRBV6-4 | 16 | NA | CASRGLGGDQDYGYTF
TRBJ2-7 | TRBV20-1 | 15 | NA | CSARGTSGRYYEQYF
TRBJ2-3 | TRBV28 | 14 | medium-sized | CASSLGQITDTQYF
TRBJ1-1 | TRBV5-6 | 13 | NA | CASSLVRITEAFF
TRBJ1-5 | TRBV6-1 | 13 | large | CASRTGTDQPQHF
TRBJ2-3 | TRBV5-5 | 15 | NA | CASSLWRLGTDTQYF
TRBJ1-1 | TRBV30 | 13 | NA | CAWREKGRTEAFF
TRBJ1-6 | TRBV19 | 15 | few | CASSMLGQFNPPLHF
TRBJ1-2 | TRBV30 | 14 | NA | CAWRTLEGFYGYTF
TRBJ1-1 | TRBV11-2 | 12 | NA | CASSSQAGEAFF
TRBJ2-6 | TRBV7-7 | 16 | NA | CASSPGQASGANVLTF
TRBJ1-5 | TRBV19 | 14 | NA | CASSHKGGHQPQHF
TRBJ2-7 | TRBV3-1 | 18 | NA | CASSQMLLGQWPAYEQYF
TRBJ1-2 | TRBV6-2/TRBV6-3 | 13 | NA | CASLREENYGYTF
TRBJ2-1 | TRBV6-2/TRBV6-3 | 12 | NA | CATLLSVNEQFF
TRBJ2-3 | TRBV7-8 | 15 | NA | CASSFWGDNTDTQYF